The rows below give T cell receptor beta chains drawn from one sample of a study of blood T cell repertoires in COVID-19. Repertoires were generated with immunoSEQ multiplex PCR, while TCRdb's copy carries only in-frame clones and drops some. The sample includes more than 95,000 clones, roughly 80% of them seen just once. The source material was peripheral blood. These receptor sequences come from a man between 70 and 80 years old with acute or convalescent COVID-19. Each CDR3 is given with its conserved first and last residue. The D gene is left open where the match is weak. A clone size is listed for some rows: how often the clone was seen (once, few, many), or a class if it is expanded.

D gene	V gene	clone size	J gene	CDR3 DNA	CDR3 protein
TRBD1	TRBV2	NA	TRBJ1-4	TGTGCCAGCAGCCGACAAGACAGGGGGGATGAAAAACTGTTTTTT	CASSRQDRGDEKLFF
NA	TRBV6-5	NA	TRBJ2-7	TGTGCCAGCAGTCTTACCTCAACTGGCTACGAGCAGTACTTC	CASSLTSTGYEQYF
TRBD2	TRBV18	NA	TRBJ2-1	TGTGCCAGCTCCCGGGCGGGGGGGCACAATGAGCAGTTCTTC	CASSRAGGHNEQFF
NA	TRBV11-1	NA	TRBJ1-5	TGTGCCAGCAGCTTGGACTGGGGACAGCCCCAGCATTTT	CASSLDWGQPQHF
NA	TRBV5-4	NA	TRBJ1-2	TGTGCCAGCAGCCCCCAAAGGGGGACCTATGGCTACACCTTC	CASSPQRGTYGYTF
TRBD1	TRBV3-1/TRBV3-2	NA	TRBJ2-2	TGTGCCAGCAGCCGAGGGACAGGGGCAGGGACCGGGGAGCTGTTTTTT	CASSRGTGAGTGELFF
NA	TRBV27	few	TRBJ1-5	TGTGCCAGCAGTTTACGGGGAGGCAATCAGCCCCAGCATTTT	CASSLRGGNQPQHF
TRBD1	TRBV18	NA	TRBJ2-2	TGTGCCAGCTCACCCCTTCAAAACAGGGGGCTTAACACCGGGGAGCTGTTTTTT	CASSPLQNRGLNTGELFF
TRBD2	TRBV30	NA	TRBJ2-1	TGTGCCTGGGCGGGGGGGGCTTACAATGAGCAGTTCTTC	CAWAGGAYNEQFF
TRBD2	TRBV5-1	NA	TRBJ2-3	TGCGCCAGCAGCTTGGCCGGGGGCGGGGGGAGCACAGATACGCAGTATTTT	CASSLAGGGGSTDTQYF
NA	TRBV18	NA	TRBJ2-7	TGTGCCAGCTCTTCCGGACCGCTCAATCTACAGGGGCAGTACTTC	CASSSGPLNLQGQYF
TRBD2	TRBV18	once	TRBJ2-1	TGTGCCAGCTCAGTACTAGCGGGAGGGCCCAATGAGCAGTTCTTC	CASSVLAGGPNEQFF
NA	TRBV4-1	few	TRBJ1-4	TGCGCCAGCAGCCAACCGGGACTTTTTTTGAGTAATGAAAAACTGTTTTTT	CASSQPGLFLSNEKLFF
TRBD1	TRBV9	NA	TRBJ1-5	TGTGCCAGCAGCGGACAGGGAAATCAGCCCCAGCATTTT	CASSGQGNQPQHF
NA	TRBV7-9	NA	TRBJ1-6	TGTGCCAGCACGTATATGAGCGGGGGAGGTGGTAATAATTCACCCCTCCACTTT	CASTYMSGGGGNNSPLHF
NA	TRBV2	few	TRBJ2-2	TGTGCCAGCCAGCGAATGAACACCGGGGAGCTGTTTTTT	CASQRMNTGELFF
NA	TRBV7-2	NA	TRBJ1-1	TGTGCCAGCAGTCATACGGTGGGGGGTATGAACACTGAAGCTTTCTTT	CASSHTVGGMNTEAFF
TRBD1	TRBV12-5	few	TRBJ2-1	TGTGCTAGTGGACGGGACAGGGCAGGGCAGTTCTTC	CASGRDRAGQFF